A single sample is the source of the 30 T cell receptor beta chains below, sequenced in a study of shared clonotypes between healthy human individuals. Clones were sequenced by immunoSEQ multiplex PCR, and TCRdb holds only the in-frame ones, with some missing. The table shows over 2 million clones, with roughly 96% occurring only once. Sequenced: naive CD4+ T cells sorted from blood. This sample's subset: CD45RA+ positively selected. All receptors come from a young man in good health.

This chain links TRBV5-6 with TRBJ2-7; 7 bases line up with TRBD1. Germline V lookup: CDR1 SGHDT, CDR2 YYEEEE. V trimming: 2 bases; J trimming: 9 bases; junction bases outside the gene matches: 8. The CDR3 consists of 13 residues. This chain's CDR3 is CASSLDRAIPQYF. DNA for the CDR3: TGTGCCAGCAGCTTAGACAGGGCTATACCGCAGTACTTC.

The chain combines TRBV11-3 with TRBJ2-2, with 11 bases that match TRBD1. CDR1 is SGHNT, CDR2 YENEEA, per germline. CDR3 size: 15 residues. With 5 bases clipped from V and 5 bases from J, the junction kept 4 bases outside the gene matches. The chain's CDR3 is CASSMGQGGTGELFF. CDR3 coding DNA: TGTGCCAGCAGCATGGGACAGGGGGGTACCGGGGAGCTGTTTTTT.

This chain joins TRBV28 and TRBJ2-7; 9 nucleotides match TRBD2. The CDR3 is 16 amino acids. V dropped 10 bases and J dropped 2; count of bases not matched to a gene: 15. The germline V gene has CDR1 MDHEN and CDR2 SYDVKM. The DNA of the CDR3 is TGTGCCACTCTAGCGGGAAGCACTAGCGGCACCTACGAGCAGTACTTC. This gives the protein CATLAGSTSGTYEQYF.

This clone was observed once. Distinct nucleotide sequences in the sample also encode this CDR3. The chain uses TRBV7-2 and TRBJ1-2; no reliable D call. V was cut by 2 bases and J by 2 bases, with 6 bases left in between. This CDR3 region has 13 residues. The germline V gene has CDR1 SGHTA and CDR2 FQGNSA. The CDR3 loop reads CASSLTVNYGYTF. Written as DNA, the CDR3 is TGTGCCAGCAGCTTAACGGTGAACTATGGCTACACCTTC.

This chain uses TRBV29-1 with TRBJ1-1; D unclear. Trimming pared 5 bases from V and 1 base from J, leaving 11 bases between. The CDR3 consists of 13 residues. CDR1 and CDR2 (germline): SQVTM, ANQGSEA. The CDR3 DNA reads as TGCAGCGTTAACGACGGGTGGAACACTGAAGCTTTCTTT. This gives the protein CSVNDGWNTEAFF.

This sequence joins TRBV5-6 and TRBJ2-2; TRBD1 aligns across 8 bases. Trimming removed 0 bases from V and 7 bases from J; junction bases left unmatched: 8. Germline V CDR1 and CDR2: SGHDT, YYEEEE. This CDR3 comprises 16 residues. The CDR3 nucleotides read TGTGCCAGCAGCTTGGCTGTTGCAGGGGGCGGCGGGGAGCTGTTTTTT. Its protein is CASSLAVAGGGGELFF.

The CDR3 is CASSPRPGLNTGELFF. The CDR3 DNA reads as TGTGCCAGCTCACCAAGGCCAGGTTTGAACACCGGGGAGCTGTTTTTT. V usage is TRBV18 and J usage is TRBJ2-2; D ambiguous. The CDR3 totals 16 residues. In germline, CDR1 is KGHSH, CDR2 LQKENI. Trimming took off 2 bases at V and 1 base at J, with 11 bases between the two ends.

The chain couples TRBV10-2 to TRBJ1-1; 8 bases are a match to TRBD1. V lost 6 bases, J lost 0 bases, and 3 bases stayed unmatched. The CDR3 is made up of 14 amino acids. In germline, CDR1 is WSHSY, CDR2 SAAADI. CDR3 loop: CASSGQGMNTEAFF. CDR3 sequence (DNA): TGCGCCAGCAGCGGACAGGGAATGAACACTGAAGCTTTCTTT.

The chain carries TRBV25-1 and TRBJ2-7, with TRBD2 identical over 12 bases. The CDR3 consists of 15 residues. CDR1 and CDR2 from the germline V gene are MGHDK and SYGVNS. The junction had 6 bases not matched to a gene; V was cut back by 4 bases and J by 5 bases. The CDR3 loop is CASSARTSGVHEQYF. The CDR3, as DNA: TGTGCCAGCAGTGCCCGGACTAGCGGGGTCCACGAGCAGTACTTC.

This rearrangement joins TRBV7-2 to TRBJ2-7; 10 bases align to TRBD2. The V and J ends lost 5 bases and 0 bases, in that order; junction bases with no gene match: 7. The CDR3 covers 16 residues. CDR1 is SGHTA, CDR2 FQGNSA, per germline. The CDR3 nucleotides are TGTGCCAGCAGCCCCCGGACTAGCGGACTCTCCTACGAGCAGTACTTC. Translating gives CASSPRTSGLSYEQYF. The full variable domain, with the rest looked up from reference TRBV7-2 and TRBJ2-7, is GAGVSQSPSNKVTEKGKDVELRCDPISGHTALYWYRQSLGQGLEFLIYFQGNSAPDKSGLPSDRFSAERTGGSVSTLTIQRTQQEDSAVYLCASSPRTSGLSYEQYFGPGTRLTVT.

The V call is TRBV7-9, the J call TRBJ2-5; D is unclear. In germline, CDR1 is SEHNR, CDR2 FQNEAQ (reference sequence). The CDR3 contains 15 residues. Trimming took 5 bases from V and 0 from J, leaving 13 bases between them. Here the CDR3 DNA reads TGTGCCAGCAGCCCTTCGACCTGGTACCAAGAGACCCAGTACTTC. Translating it yields CASSPSTWYQETQYF.

Details on this clone: This sample includes further DNA sequences coding for the same CDR3. The chain is built from TRBV6-5 and TRBJ2-1; the match to TRBD2 covers 9 bases. Germline V gene lookup returns CDR1 MNHEY and CDR2 SVGAGI. The CDR3 consists of 14 residues. J lost 5 bases, V lost 5 bases, and 4 bases had no gene match. The CDR3 loop is CASSRGRGDNEQFF. CDR3 coding DNA: TGTGCCAGCAGTCGCGGGAGGGGTGACAATGAGCAGTTCTTC.

This clone appeared a few times. The gene calls are TRBV10-3 and TRBJ2-2; a possible D gene is TRBD2 (7 bases). Trimming took 4 bases from V and 4 from J, leaving 10 bases between them. The CDR3 has 14 amino acids. Germline CDR1 reads ENHRY; CDR2 reads SYGVKD. CDR3: CAISAGGGTGELFF. The CDR3 bases are TGTGCCATCAGTGCGGGGGGCGGCACCGGGGAGCTGTTTTTT.

The chain recombines TRBV27 with TRBJ1-2; 11 nucleotides align to TRBD1. Per germline, CDR1 MNHEY and CDR2 SMNVEV (reference sequence). The CDR3 spans 12 residues. The V and J ends lost 8 bases and 8 bases, in that order; junction bases with no gene match: 4. The CDR3 DNA reads as TGTGCCAGCGGACAGGGGGCGGGCGGCTACACCTTC. Protein sequence: CASGQGAGGYTF.

This clone appeared once. The chain carries TRBV6-6 and TRBJ2-7, with a weak D call TRBD1 (6 bases). This CDR3 has 11 amino acids. In germline, CDR1 is MNHNY, CDR2 SVGAGI (reference sequence). The V end lost 7 bases, the J end lost 6 bases, and 10 bases lay between the germline ends. Here the CDR3 DNA reads TGTGCCAGCACCAAAGGGGGCGAGCAGTACTTC. Protein sequence: CASTKGGEQYF.

The chain is built from TRBV27 and TRBJ2-7; TRBD2 matches 10 bases. Germline values: CDR1 MNHEY, CDR2 SMNVEV (reference sequence). Unmatched junction bases numbered 2, after V lost 6 bases and J lost 0 bases. This CDR3 is built from 14 residues. In DNA, the CDR3 is TGTGCCAGCAGACTAGCGGGGAGCTCCTACGAGCAGTACTTC. The encoded protein is CASRLAGSSYEQYF.

The gene calls are TRBV19 and TRBJ2-2; no firm D call. This CDR3 has 15 residues. V was trimmed by 4 bases and J by 0 bases, leaving 9 bases between them. CDR1 and CDR2 (germline): LNHDA, SQIVND (reference sequence). CDR3 sequence reads: CASSTRLPNTGELFF. The DNA of the CDR3 is TGTGCCAGTAGTACCAGGCTTCCGAACACCGGGGAGCTGTTTTTT.

V gene TRBV28 combines with J gene TRBJ2-2, with 8 bases fitting TRBD1. The CDR3 has 14 amino acids. The V and J ends lost 5 bases and 9 bases, in that order; junction bases with no gene match: 8. The germline V gene has CDR1 MDHEN and CDR2 SYDVKM. The CDR3 spells CASSLRQGKWELFF. CDR3 nucleotides: TGTGCCAGCAGTCTGAGACAGGGGAAGTGGGAGCTGTTTTTT. Full variable domain (remainder filled in from reference TRBV28 and TRBJ2-2): DVKVTQSSRYLVKRTGEKVFLECVQDMDHENMFWYRQDPGLGLRLIYFSYDVKMKEKGDIPEGYSVSREKKERFSLILESASTNQTSMYLCASSLRQGKWELFFGEGSRLTVL.

This clone appeared a single time. The chain employs TRBV29-1 and TRBJ2-1, with TRBD2 as a possible D gene (6 bases). The CDR3 sequence is 13 residues long. The V and J ends lost 7 bases and 1 base respectively, with 11 bases between them. Germline V gives CDR1 SQVTM, CDR2 ANQGSEA. The chain's CDR3 is CSALGGSYNEQFF. In nucleotides, the CDR3 is TGCAGCGCGCTGGGGGGATCCTACAATGAGCAGTTCTTC.

The chain carries TRBV4-1 and TRBJ1-2; tentatively, D is TRBD1 (6 bases). The V gene lost 4 bases and the J gene lost 1 base, with 13 bases spanning the gap. The CDR3 is made up of 15 amino acids. Germline loops: CDR1 MGHRA, CDR2 YSYEKL. CDR3 in DNA: TGCGCCAGCAGCCCCACAGGGAACCTTAACTATGGCTACACCTTC. It translates to CASSPTGNLNYGYTF.

CDR3 nucleotides: TGTGCCAGCAGTTTATCCTGGACTAGTTCGAGTCCCGATGAGCAGTTCTTC. Its translation is CASSLSWTSSSPDEQFF. The V and J genes are TRBV28 and TRBJ2-1, with TRBD2 matching over 7 bases. The germline V gene encodes CDR1 MDHEN and CDR2 SYDVKM. The CDR3 has 17 residues. Trimming cost V 1 base and J 8 bases; bases outside gene matches: 14.

The CDR3: CASSIDRESYEQYF. CDR3 bases: TGTGCCAGCAGCATCGACAGGGAGTCCTACGAGCAGTACTTC. This chain connects TRBV7-2 to TRBJ2-7, with 7 bases identical to TRBD1. J gave up 1 base and V 5 bases, and 5 bases lay outside the gene matches. The CDR3 runs to 14 residues. Germline-derived CDR1 and CDR2 are SGHTA and FQGNSA.

The chain joins TRBV7-9 to TRBJ1-2, with D possibly matching TRBD1 (5 bases). Trimming removed 2 bases at V and 5 bases at J, with 15 bases between. This CDR3 is 15 amino acids long. Germline-derived CDR1 and CDR2 are SEHNR and FQNEAQ (reference sequence). CDR3 in amino acids: CASSLYRGNGYGYTF. The CDR3 DNA reads as TGTGCCAGCAGCTTATACCGGGGGAATGGATATGGCTACACCTTC.

This chain links TRBV7-9 with TRBJ2-3, with D possibly being TRBD1 (6 bases). This CDR3 has 16 amino acids. Per the germline V gene, CDR1 is SEHNR and CDR2 is FQNEAQ (reference sequence). Trimming cost V 2 bases and J 6 bases, with 18 bases left between them. The CDR3, as DNA: TGTGCCAGCAGCTTAACCAGGGGACAACCTCAGGATACGCAGTATTTT. This gives the protein CASSLTRGQPQDTQYF.

The chain employs TRBV5-1 and TRBJ2-1; 9 positions agree with TRBD1. The CDR3 sequence is 14 residues long. Trimming at V came to 4 bases and at J to 6 bases, leaving 5 bases not matched to a gene. Germline CDR1 SGHRS, CDR2 YFSETQ. The CDR3 DNA follows: TGCGCCAGCAGCAGGGAGACAGGGGGCAATGAGCAGTTCTTC. Translating it yields CASSRETGGNEQFF. The whole variable domain, remainder taken from reference TRBV5-1 and TRBJ2-1, is KAGVTQTPRYLIKTRGQQVTLSCSPISGHRSVSWYQQTPGQGLQFLFEYFSETQRNKGNFPGRFSGRQFSNSRSEMNVSTLELGDSALYLCASSRETGGNEQFFGPGTRLTVL.

The rearrangement uses TRBV6-5 and TRBJ1-1; D unresolved. This CDR3 region has 14 residues. The germline V and J ends were trimmed by 2 bases and 4 bases, with 11 bases remaining between them. The V gene's germline CDR1 is MNHEY and CDR2 SVGAGI. CDR3 coding DNA: TGTGCCAGCAGTTACCACGCGGAGGTCACTGAAGCTTTCTTT. Residues: CASSYHAEVTEAFF.

This chain uses TRBV25-1 with TRBJ1-2; D is ambiguous. Germline V gene lookup returns CDR1 MGHDK and CDR2 SYGVNS. This CDR3 comprises 15 residues. Trimming removed 6 bases from V and 4 bases from J, with 18 bases in between. DNA of the CDR3: TGTGCCAGCAGAACCGATGGCAGCCCCTCCTATGGCTACACCTTC. This translates into CASRTDGSPSYGYTF.

The gene calls are TRBV5-4 and TRBJ2-1; D is ambiguous. V gave up 3 bases and J gave up 8 bases, with 15 bases separating them. Per the germline V gene, CDR1 is SGHNT and CDR2 is YYREEE (reference sequence). The CDR3 is made up of 14 amino acids. CDR3 bases: TGTGCCAGCAGCTCGGGCCCCAACGGCGATGAGCAGTTCTTC. It specifies CASSSGPNGDEQFF.

The chain employs TRBV18 and TRBJ1-3; no clear D gene. From germline, CDR1 is KGHSH and CDR2 LQKENI. The CDR3 is 13 amino acids. The germline V and J ends were trimmed by 3 bases and 7 bases, with 10 bases remaining between them. The CDR3 DNA follows: TGTGCCAGCTCACCCCCGGGGAGGAACACCATATATTTT. Encoded protein: CASSPPGRNTIYF. Full variable domain (rest looked up from reference TRBV18 and TRBJ1-3): NAGVMQNPRHLVRRRGQEARLRCSPMKGHSHVYWYRQLPEEGLKFMVYLQKENIIDESGMPKERFSAEFPKEGPSILRIQQVVRGDSAAYFCASSPPGRNTIYFGEGSWLTVV.

The CDR3 DNA sequence: TGTGCCAGCAGTGGCCGGGACAGGGGAGAGTATGGCTACACCTTC. Translated: CASSGRDRGEYGYTF. The chain combines TRBV6-5 with TRBJ1-2; 10 positions agree with TRBD1. Germline V gives CDR1 MNHEY, CDR2 SVGAGI. V shed 5 bases, J shed 5 bases, and the junction held 8 bases outside the gene matches. The CDR3 length is 15 residues.